Each of the 9 T cell receptor beta chains below was sequenced from the same sample in a study of blood T cells in healthy people across ages. A second about 7 to 11 cycle PCR used barcoded and J-beta primers. One entry per CDR3 protein results from TCRdb running MiXCR on the 5' RACE reads. The sample records 760,000 or so distinct CDR3 sequences, roughly 25% being singletons. These same data were also listed under a study on T cells of mothers and their children.

Sequencing was done on a sample of blood. Receptors originate from a boy under 18 in good health.

This chain links TRBV7-6 with TRBJ2-3; unclear D gene. The CDR3 has 15 residues. The V and J ends lost 1 base and 3 bases respectively, with 11 bases between them. Germline V gene data show CDR1 as SGHVS and CDR2 as FNYEAQ. Here the CDR3 reads CASSLVGTLTDTQYF. CDR3 nucleotide sequence: TGTGCCAGCAGCTTAGTTGGTACTCTGACAGATACGCAGTATTTT.

CDR3 region: CASSLRVDNEQFF. CDR3 sequence (DNA): TGTGCCAGCAGCTTAAGGGTCGACAATGAGCAGTTCTTC. The chain joins TRBV7-3 to TRBJ2-1; D not resolved. V lost 1 base and J 5 bases, leaving 6 bases between the germline ends. Germline values: CDR1 SGHTA, CDR2 FQGTGA. The CDR3 is made up of 13 amino acids.

This clonotype has more than one count but fewer than ten. A much larger clone lies a single base off, so this may be a read error. V is TRBV6-2 or TRBV6-3 and J is TRBJ2-5, with TRBD2 identical over 10 bases. The CDR3 has 14 amino acids. Germline loops: CDR1 MNHEY, CDR2 SVGEGT. Germline trimming cut 6 bases from V and 0 bases from J; bases unmatched to any gene: 1. Written as DNA, the CDR3 is TGTGCCAGCAGACTAGCGGGGAACCAAGAGACCCAGTACTTC. Its translation is CASRLAGNQETQYF.

V is TRBV7-2 and J is TRBJ2-5; D is ambiguous. Germline V gives CDR1 SGHTA, CDR2 FQGNSA. The CDR3 sequence is 11 residues long. Between the trimmed V and J ends, which lost 1 base and 13 bases, there was a span of 10 bases. The DNA for the CDR3 is TGTGCCAGCAGCTTAGGGGGTGGTCGGTACTTC. Protein: CASSLGGGRYF.

The J gene is TRBJ1-1, the V gene TRBV12-5, with TRBD1 matching over 9 bases. Germline V gene sequence: CDR1 LGHNT, CDR2 FRNRAP. With 1 base clipped from V and 11 bases from J, the junction kept 5 bases outside the gene matches. This CDR3 is 13 amino acids long. CDR3 residues: CASGLAGDRAAFF. CDR3 bases: TGTGCTAGTGGTTTGGCTGGGGACAGGGCGGCTTTCTTT. Drawing the rest from reference TRBV12-5 and TRBJ1-1, the complete variable domain is DARVTQTPRHKVTEMGQEVTMRCQPILGHNTVFWYRQTMMQGLELLAYFRNRAPLDDSGMPKDRFSAEMPDATLATLKIQPSEPRDSAVYFCASGLAGDRAAFFGQGTRLTVV.

This clonotype occurred a few times. The gene calls are TRBV7-2 and TRBJ1-2, with D tentatively TRBD1 (6 bases). Trimming took off 5 bases at V and 8 bases at J, with 18 bases between the two ends. CDR3 length: 14 residues. The germline V gene has CDR1 SGHTA and CDR2 FQGNSA. The CDR3 is CASSTADRTTGYTF. CDR3 in DNA: TGTGCCAGCAGCACCGCCGACAGGACCACAGGCTACACCTTC.

The CDR3 loop reads CASSRISGAGETQYF. In DNA form, the CDR3 reads TGTGCCAGCTCACGAATTTCGGGGGCAGGAGAGACCCAGTACTTC. The chain links TRBV18 to TRBJ2-1, with D perhaps assigned TRBD1 or TRBD2 (6 bases each). Near its end, the DNA agrees better with TRBJ2-5, so the J call may be wrong. CDR1 KGHSH and CDR2 LQKENI come from the germline V gene. The CDR3 is made up of 15 amino acids.

The chain carries TRBV20-1 and TRBJ2-3; TRBD2 aligns across 10 bases. The germline V gene encodes CDR1 DFQATT and CDR2 SNEGSKA (reference sequence). V shed 0 bases and J 12 bases; nucleotides not matched to a gene: 9. This CDR3 has 14 residues. In nucleotides, the CDR3 is TGCAGTGCTAGAGAAAACCTAGCGGGGGCTAAACAGTATTTT. Translating it yields CSARENLAGAKQYF.

CDR3 DNA: TGCAGCACCACCGGGACAGGCCGCACAGATACGCAGTATTTT. Translating gives CSTTGTGRTDTQYF. This rearrangement joins TRBV29-1 to TRBJ2-3; 8 bases align to TRBD1. The CDR3 totals 14 residues. Germline CDR1 SQVTM, CDR2 ANQGSEA. The V and J ends lost 8 bases and 1 base, in that order; junction bases with no gene match: 8.